The clone carrying this T cell receptor (beta chain) was found a few times. One entry per CDR3 protein, called by TCRdb with MiXCR from the PCR reads. The data show more than 70,000 distinct CDR3 sequences, with around 23% seen just once and roughly 1% held by the top ten. V was pared by 6 bases and J by 2 bases, with 14 bases between. CDR1 and CDR2 (germline): ENHRY, SYGVKD. The CDR3 is 14 residues long. These data originate in a study of molecular identifiers for immune sequencing clone quantification. The V and J genes are TRBV10-3 and TRBJ2-7; D not certain. The sequenced sample was naive CD8+ T cells from blood, with Jurkat cell RNA spiked in. As for subset: FACS-sorted CD8+CD4-CCR7+CD45RA+ naive T cells. This clonotype was sampled from a human donor in good health. Some libraries in this study had Jurkat cell RNA spiked in. The CDR3 loop reads CAISLGPGPYEQYF. The CDR3 region has the DNA TGTGCCATCAGCCTCGGCCCTGGGCCCTACGAGCAGTACTTC.